This entry features one T cell receptor (beta chain) sequence. These data are taken from a study of blood T cell repertoires in COVID-19. Study details: Sites in the United States, Italy and Spain provided acute and convalescent COVID-19 samples. PBMCs, B-cell-depleted T cells, or T cells were the source of the cDNA or gDNA that made up the material.

Per the authors' pipeline: Estimated nucleated cell counts came from reference gene primer amplification. Sequencing was performed with immunoSEQ multiplex PCR; in TCRdb, only in-frame clones are kept and a portion is missing. From that table come the V and J calls and clone size; the DNA was used to work out D and trimming. The data hold some 130,000 clones, with approximately 86% observed a single time. The Seattle site enrolled patients during active infection and followed them longitudinally. Between the trimmed V and J ends, which lost 0 bases and 2 bases, there was a span of 14 bases. The length of the CDR3 is 16 residues. The germline CDR1 and CDR2 sequences are SGHKS and YYEKEE (reference sequence).

The sample consisted of peripheral blood. This TCR came from a woman in her 70s with COVID-19, enrolled during active disease. This chain links TRBV5-5 with TRBJ2-5; tentatively, D is TRBD1 (5 bases). The CDR3 nucleotides are TGTGCCAGCAGCTTGGACGGTACAGGTAAACAAGAGACCCAGTACTTC. It codes for CASSLDGTGKQETQYF. The full variable domain, completed using reference TRBV5-5 and TRBJ2-5, is DAGVTQSPTHLIKTRGQQVTLRCSPISGHKSVSWYQQVLGQGPQFIFQYYEKEERGRGNFPDRFSARQFPNYSSELNVNALLLGDSALYLCASSLDGTGKQETQYFGPGTRLLVL.